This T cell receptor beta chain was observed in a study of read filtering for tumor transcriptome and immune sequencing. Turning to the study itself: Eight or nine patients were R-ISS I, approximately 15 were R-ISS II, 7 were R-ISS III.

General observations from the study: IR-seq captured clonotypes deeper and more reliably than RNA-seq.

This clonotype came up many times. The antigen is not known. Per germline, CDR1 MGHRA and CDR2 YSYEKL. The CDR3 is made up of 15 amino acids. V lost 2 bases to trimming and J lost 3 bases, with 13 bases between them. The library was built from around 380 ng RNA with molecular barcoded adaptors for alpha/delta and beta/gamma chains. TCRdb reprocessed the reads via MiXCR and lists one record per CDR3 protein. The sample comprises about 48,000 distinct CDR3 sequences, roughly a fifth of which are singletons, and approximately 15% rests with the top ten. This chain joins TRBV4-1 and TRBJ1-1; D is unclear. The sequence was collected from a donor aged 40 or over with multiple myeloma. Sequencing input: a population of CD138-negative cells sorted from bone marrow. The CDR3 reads CASSQPHRSHTEAFF. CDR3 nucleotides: TGCGCCAGCAGCCAACCTCACAGATCACACACTGAAGCTTTCTTT.